Below, one T cell receptor beta chain is given with its context. Antigen specificity is unknown. The data originate from a study of T cell responses to AZD1222 COVID-19 vaccine. General observations from the study: Across the whole spike, CD4 TCRs peaked at regions 160-218 and 743-854. Nearly half of spike-specific TCRs reportedly target unmutated variant regions.

Profiling relied on immunoSEQ multiplex PCR, and the TCRdb table lists in-frame clones only, not all of them. Of approximately 120,000 clones listed, roughly 90% are singletons. CDR3 length: 17 residues. Looked up from germline, CDR1 is SGHDT and CDR2 is YYEEEE. The V and J ends lost 0 bases and 2 bases, in that order; junction bases with no gene match: 7. This receptor was identified in an adult in good health. V and J are TRBV5-6 and TRBJ2-3; 9 bases are a match to TRBD1. The material sequenced was peripheral blood, taken on day 0 of AZD1222 vaccination. The CDR3 here is CASSLEQGAYPTDTQYF. The CDR3 nucleotides are TGTGCCAGCAGCTTGGAACAGGGGGCTTATCCCACAGATACGCAGTATTTT.